Sequencing of this TCR beta chain was carried out in a study of T cell repertoires in aging, cancer and after chemotherapy. In the study overall: Donor ages fell into six groups from 30 or younger up to 70 or older. Regarding the study as a whole: The repertoire data cannot show anything about immunological memory following chemotherapy. Loss of evenness, beyond lost richness, contributed to age-related TCR diversity decline in cancer patients. Age-matched healthy donors had significantly more diverse, less clonal blood TCR repertoires than untreated cancer patients.

For this clonotype: Its matching antigen is unknown.

V gave up 5 bases and J gave up 4 bases; unmatched junction bases: 9. Germline CDR1 reads SGHNT; CDR2 reads YENEEA. This CDR3 is built from 15 residues. A mixed TRB-A/B primer pool amplified rearranged TRB by multiplex touch-down PCR. TCRdb processed the multiplex PCR reads anew with MiXCR; each CDR3 protein has one entry. In the table there are around 12,000 distinct CDR3 sequences, 35% to 45% of which are singletons. TCR beta rearrangements were amplified from peripheral blood genomic DNA. The V gene is TRBV11-3, the J gene TRBJ2-7, with 9 positions matching TRBD2. The TCR was taken from a human donor in good health. The donor label of this sample is uncertain. Sample: blood. In DNA, the CDR3 is TGTGCCAGCAGCCCCAGGCTAGCGGGGCTGTACGAGCAGTACTTC. This sequence encodes CASSPRLAGLYEQYF.